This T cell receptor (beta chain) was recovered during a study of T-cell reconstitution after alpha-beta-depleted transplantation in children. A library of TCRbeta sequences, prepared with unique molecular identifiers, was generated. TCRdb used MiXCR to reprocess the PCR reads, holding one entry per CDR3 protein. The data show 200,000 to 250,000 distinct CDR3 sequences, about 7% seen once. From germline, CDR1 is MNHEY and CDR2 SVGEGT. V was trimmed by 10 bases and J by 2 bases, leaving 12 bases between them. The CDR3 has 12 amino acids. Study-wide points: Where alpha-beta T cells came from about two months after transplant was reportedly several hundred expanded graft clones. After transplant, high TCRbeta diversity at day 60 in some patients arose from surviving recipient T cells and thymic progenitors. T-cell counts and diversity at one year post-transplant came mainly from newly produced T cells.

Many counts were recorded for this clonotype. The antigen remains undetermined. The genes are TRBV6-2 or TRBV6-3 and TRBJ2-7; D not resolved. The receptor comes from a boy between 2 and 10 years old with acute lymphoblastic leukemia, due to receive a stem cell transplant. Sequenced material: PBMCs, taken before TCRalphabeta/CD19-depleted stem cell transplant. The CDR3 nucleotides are TGTGCCACAGGACGGAGCCCCTACGAGCAGTACTTC. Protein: CATGRSPYEQYF.